This T cell receptor beta chain was documented in a study of cytomegalovirus exposure and HLA in healthy donors. This clone was seen a few times. Its target is not known. The PCR used 60 Vbeta and 13 Jbeta primers. Using immunoSEQ multiplex PCR, the repertoire was profiled, and TCRdb retains in-frame clones only, with some absent. The table records 150,000 to 200,000 clones, roughly 77% of them present only once. Germline CDR1 reads MDHEN; CDR2 reads SYDVKM. With 6 bases removed from V and 2 bases from J, the gap between germline ends came to 15 bases. CDR3 length: 15 residues. Findings of the study overall: Of the V segments, some could not be distinguished, including TRBV6-2 and TRBV6-3, and were excluded. Researchers reported in a later analysis that a missense DCLRE1C variant was tied to TCR beta V- and J-gene trimming. It was likely that a cluster of highly shared sequence variants was a sequencing artifact.

Sequencing was performed on PBMCs. The clonotype was recovered from a woman aged 40 to 49 in good health and CMV-seropositive. The chain employs TRBV28 and TRBJ2-3, with D tentatively TRBD2 (5 bases). The CDR3: CASRDGWENTDTQYF. The CDR3 nucleotides read TGTGCCAGCAGGGATGGTTGGGAGAACACAGATACGCAGTATTTT.